This T cell receptor (beta chain) appears in the sequencing data of a study of T cell repertoires in cytomegalovirus infection. The wider study: Indicated by public TCR beta signatures were CMV infection and matching HLA type.

The study, taken as a whole, reports: CMV-specific TCR beta clonotypes restricted by HLA-C dominated the ex vivo response.

The germline gives CDR1 SGDLS, CDR2 YYNGEE. V shed 4 bases and J shed 6 bases, with 14 bases lying between them. CDR3 length equals 14 residues. MiXCR, applied by TCRdb to the reads, yields one record per CDR3 protein. This table holds fewer than 900,000 distinct CDR3 sequences, roughly 29% found once. Worth noting for this clonotype: The antigen is undetermined.

V gene TRBV9 combines with J gene TRBJ2-1, with D possibly matching TRBD1 (5 bases). Sample: cultured CD8+ T cells from PBMCs, taken from culture after CMV antigen stimulation. The receptor was derived from a human donor in good health (CMV status not recorded). Some clones in this sample may be carry-over from other donors' samples. The CDR3 nucleotides are TGTGCCAGCAGCCCTCGACAGATTCCCAATGAGCAGTTCTTC. Protein sequence: CASSPRQIPNEQFF.